This TCR beta chain emerged from a study of T cell responses to AZD1222 COVID-19 vaccine. There are 14 residues in the CDR3. The V end was cut by 4 bases, the J end by 1 base, with 11 bases between. CDR1 is SGHRS, CDR2 YFSETQ, per germline. Study-wide results and limits: Repertoire collection took place solely once the T cell response had peaked. Only 5 to 7 AZD1222 recipients were seropositive at baseline.

Remarks on this clone: The antigen is not known.

Data came from immunoSEQ multiplex PCR; TCRdb stores just in-frame clones and leaves some out. The sample lists about 140,000 clones, just over 90% occurring once. V usage is TRBV5-1 and J usage is TRBJ1-1; D gene ambiguous. The specimen comprised peripheral blood, sampled on day 0 of MenACWY control vaccination. The TCR was taken from an adult in good health. The CDR3 loop is CASSNLPENTEAFF. CDR3 DNA sequence: TGCGCCAGCAGCAATCTCCCGGAGAACACTGAAGCTTTCTTT.